These 14 T cell receptor beta chains originate from one sample sequenced in a study of blood T cell repertoires in COVID-19. Only in-frame clones appear in the TCRdb table, and some are missing; sequencing was by immunoSEQ multiplex PCR. Of about 78,000 clones in the sample, about 90% were seen once. The sample was peripheral blood. These TCRs come from a woman between 50 and 59 years old in a cohort sampled during active COVID-19.

The gene calls are TRBV21-1 and TRBJ2-3; TRBD2 is taken as the D call from the table, unchecked against the DNA. TRBV21-1 is shown as a pseudogene. This CDR3 contains 18 residues. The CDR3 here is CASSKRIGACPFTDTQYF. CDR3 coding DNA: TGTGCCAGCAGCAAAAGGATTGGAGCGTGTCCGTTCACAGATACGCAGTATTTT.

This clone was observed a single time. This rearrangement joins TRBV2 to TRBJ1-5, with a tentative D call TRBD1 (6 bases). Trimming took off 8 bases at V and 6 bases at J, with 11 bases between the two ends. The germline CDR1 and CDR2 sequences are SNHLY and FYNNEI. This CDR3 comprises 12 residues. The CDR3, as DNA: TGTGCCAGCCGGACAGAGGGTCAGCCCCAGCATTTT. As protein: CASRTEGQPQHF.

The rearrangement joins TRBV7-9 to TRBJ1-2; D is possibly TRBD1 (5 bases). The V end was cut by 1 base, the J end by 4 bases, with 7 bases between. Germline CDR1 SEHNR, CDR2 FQNEAQ (reference sequence). The CDR3 is 13 residues long. CDR3 in DNA: TGTGCCAGCAGCTTAGTGGGGCCCTATGGCTACACCTTC. It encodes CASSLVGPYGYTF.

This CDR3 is CASSVGTGAGSPLHF. The CDR3 DNA reads TGTGCCAGCAGCGTAGGGACAGGGGCGGGTTCACCCCTCCACTTT. The chain joins TRBV7-9 to TRBJ1-6, with 10 bases fitting TRBD1. Germline V lookup: CDR1 SEHNR, CDR2 FQNEAQ (reference sequence). Trimming removed 5 bases from V and 9 bases from J; junction bases left unmatched: 7. CDR3 size: 15 residues.

The CDR3 DNA reads TGTGCCAGCAGAGGGGCAGGGCGGCCAGGGGCCAACGTCCTGACTTTC. Its translation is CASRGAGRPGANVLTF. The chain joins TRBV28 to TRBJ2-6; tentatively, D is TRBD1 (5 bases). In germline, CDR1 is MDHEN, CDR2 SYDVKM. The CDR3 covers 16 residues. V was trimmed by 6 bases and J by 4 bases, leaving 16 bases between them.

The V call is TRBV27, the J call TRBJ2-1; D remains ambiguous. This CDR3 is built from 14 residues. The germline V and J ends were trimmed by 3 bases and 8 bases, with 14 bases remaining between them. Germline assignment: CDR1 MNHEY and CDR2 SMNVEV (reference sequence). DNA for the CDR3: TGTGCCAGCAGTTTCTCAGCAGGTGCCGATGAGCAGTTCTTC. This translates into CASSFSAGADEQFF.

The chain is built from TRBV5-6 and TRBJ2-7; the match to TRBD2 covers 9 bases. In germline, CDR1 is SGHDT, CDR2 YYEEEE. There are 17 residues in the CDR3. Unmatched junction bases numbered 16, after V lost 3 bases and J lost 6 bases. CDR3 DNA sequence: TGTGCCAGCAGCTCCCCCCGGCGGGAGGGCCTCACGGCCGAGCAGTACTTC. This sequence encodes CASSSPRREGLTAEQYF.

This clone was seen just once. The rearrangement uses TRBV7-9 and TRBJ2-1, with 7 bases fitting TRBD1. Germline assignment: CDR1 SEHNR and CDR2 FQNEAQ (reference sequence). The CDR3 runs 13 residues. With V trimmed by 3 bases and J by 6 bases, 2 bases remained unmatched. CDR3 in DNA: TGTGCCAGCAGCTTGGGACAGTTCAATGAGCAGTTCTTC. This sequence encodes CASSLGQFNEQFF.

The CDR3 sequence: CASSWGLYEQYF. In nucleotides, the CDR3 is TGTGCCAGCAGCTGGGGCCTCTACGAGCAGTACTTC. The chain has TRBV28 and TRBJ2-7, with D possibly TRBD1 on 5 matching bases. This CDR3 contains 12 residues. CDR1 is MDHEN and CDR2 is SYDVKM in the germline V gene. V lost 6 bases and J lost 3, with 9 bases in between.

The chain combines TRBV5-1 with TRBJ2-5, with TRBD2 matching over 9 bases. Per germline, CDR1 SGHRS and CDR2 YFSETQ. The junction had 12 bases not matched to a gene; V was cut back by 4 bases and J by 5 bases. CDR3 size: 16 residues. This CDR3 reads CASSPWTGAGGETQYF. The CDR3, as DNA: TGCGCCAGCAGCCCCTGGACGGGAGCGGGAGGTGAGACCCAGTACTTC.

CDR3 protein: CSARINYEQFF. The CDR3 nucleotides read TGCAGTGCTAGAATTAACTATGAGCAGTTCTTC. The rearrangement links TRBV20-1 to TRBJ2-1, with D hard to call. V lost 2 bases and J lost 8, with 7 bases in between. The CDR3 covers 11 residues. Germline CDR1 reads DFQATT; CDR2 reads SNEGSKA (reference sequence).

This clone was counted once. The chain couples TRBV6-5 to TRBJ1-1; 7 bases match TRBD1. Germline lookup yields CDR1 MNHEY and CDR2 SVGAGI. The V segment lost 3 bases and the J segment 4 bases; nucleotides outside the gene matches: 5. The CDR3 consists of 14 residues. The CDR3 sequence is CASSYRTGGTEAFF. Written as DNA, the CDR3 is TGTGCCAGCAGTTATAGGACAGGTGGCACTGAAGCTTTCTTT.

This rearrangement joins TRBV7-9 to TRBJ1-4, with 8 bases aligning to TRBD1. J was trimmed by 8 bases and V by 5 bases; bases with no gene match: 10. The CDR3 covers 15 residues. The germline CDR1 and CDR2 sequences are SEHNR and FQNEAQ (reference sequence). The CDR3 here is CASSRQGAIREKLFF. The CDR3 DNA reads TGTGCCAGCAGCCGTCAGGGGGCGATACGGGAAAAACTGTTTTTT.

V is TRBV30 and J is TRBJ2-7; D unresolved. CDR1 and CDR2 from the germline V gene are GTSNPN and SVGIG (reference sequence). The CDR3 length is 11 residues. Trimming took 6 bases from V and 4 from J, leaving 10 bases between them. The CDR3 DNA is TGTGCCTGCACAAATCTTTACGAGCAGTACTTC. Translated, it gives CACTNLYEQYF.